The clone carrying this T cell receptor beta chain was recorded a few times. Trimming cost V 1 base and J 7 bases, with 10 bases left between them. This CDR3 is 14 amino acids long. Germline CDR1 and CDR2: SGHDN and FVKESK. cDNA molecules carried unique molecular identifiers, and template switching added a universal primer site. TCRdb passed the 5' RACE reads through MiXCR, listing each CDR3 protein once. The sample comprises over 200,000 distinct CDR3 sequences, 6.5% of which are singletons, and about 14% rests with the top ten. These data come from a study of identical twins. Another study also made use of these data, one on T cells expressing NK-cell markers. From that report: There were seven HCMV-seropositive donors and one seronegative donor among the eight sequenced. In four donors, these clonotypes also led the CD3+CD56-NKG2C+ fraction.

Sequenced input: CD8+ T cells sorted from blood. This TCR derives from a woman between 18 and 30 years old in good health. V and J are TRBV14 and TRBJ2-2; a weak D match, TRBD1 (5 bases). As DNA, the CDR3 is TGTGCCAGCAGCCAAGGGGGCGCGATCGGGGAGCTGTTTTTT. It codes for CASSQGGAIGELFF.